This T cell receptor beta chain was obtained from a study of T-cell reconstitution after alpha-beta-depleted transplantation in children. Overall study findings and caveats: The high TCRbeta diversity at day 60 in some patients came from surviving recipient T cells and thymic progenitors. About two months after transplant, alpha-beta T cells reportedly came from several hundred expanded graft clones.

The CDR3 totals 16 residues. Germline lookup yields CDR1 MNHEY and CDR2 SVGEGT. The V and J ends lost 4 bases and 0 bases respectively, with 14 bases between them. Unique molecular identifiers were incorporated into the prepared TCRbeta library. TCRdb reprocessed the PCR reads with MiXCR, giving one entry per CDR3 protein. The sample has about 900,000 distinct CDR3 sequences; roughly 29% are singletons. A few counts support this clonotype. The antigen is undetermined. The TCR originated in a boy under three years old who had a stem cell transplant for SCID, so the T cells may come from the graft donor. The chain joins TRBV6-2 or TRBV6-3 to TRBJ2-3; D is ambiguous. Specimen: PBMCs, mostly from graft donor cells, collected 360 days after TCRalphabeta/CD19-depleted stem cell transplant. The CDR3 nucleotides are TGTGCCAGCAGTTCCCAAAGACTGATTAGCACAGATACGCAGTATTTT. Amino acid sequence: CASSSQRLISTDTQYF.